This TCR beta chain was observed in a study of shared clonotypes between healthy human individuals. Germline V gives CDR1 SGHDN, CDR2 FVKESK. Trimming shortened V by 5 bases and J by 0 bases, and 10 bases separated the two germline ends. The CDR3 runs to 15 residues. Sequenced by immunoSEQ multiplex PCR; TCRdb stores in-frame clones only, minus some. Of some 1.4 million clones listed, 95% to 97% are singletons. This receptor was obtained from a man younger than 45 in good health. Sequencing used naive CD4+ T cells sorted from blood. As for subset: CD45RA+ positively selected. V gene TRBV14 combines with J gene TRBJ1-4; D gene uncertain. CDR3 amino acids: CASSLTHATNEKLFF. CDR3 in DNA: TGTGCCAGCAGCTTAACTCATGCAACTAATGAAAAACTGTTTTTT.